This T cell receptor beta chain was found in a study of cytomegalovirus exposure and HLA in healthy donors. The table lists this clone with a count of one. V lost 2 bases and J lost 6, with 18 bases in between. The CDR3 runs to 16 residues. Germline V gives CDR1 SGHNT, CDR2 YYREEE (reference sequence). TCRdb's table, derived via immunoSEQ multiplex PCR, lists solely in-frame clones and lacks some. The table lists some 180,000 clones, around nine tenths of them singletons. Sequenced material: PBMCs. The chain joins TRBV5-4 to TRBJ2-1, with a possible D match to TRBD1 (6 bases). This receptor was obtained from a man aged 30 to 45 in good health and CMV-seropositive. The CDR3 DNA sequence: TGTGCCAGCAGCTTACCAGGGGAAAGAATTTCCAATGAGCAGTTCTTC. Protein: CASSLPGERISNEQFF.